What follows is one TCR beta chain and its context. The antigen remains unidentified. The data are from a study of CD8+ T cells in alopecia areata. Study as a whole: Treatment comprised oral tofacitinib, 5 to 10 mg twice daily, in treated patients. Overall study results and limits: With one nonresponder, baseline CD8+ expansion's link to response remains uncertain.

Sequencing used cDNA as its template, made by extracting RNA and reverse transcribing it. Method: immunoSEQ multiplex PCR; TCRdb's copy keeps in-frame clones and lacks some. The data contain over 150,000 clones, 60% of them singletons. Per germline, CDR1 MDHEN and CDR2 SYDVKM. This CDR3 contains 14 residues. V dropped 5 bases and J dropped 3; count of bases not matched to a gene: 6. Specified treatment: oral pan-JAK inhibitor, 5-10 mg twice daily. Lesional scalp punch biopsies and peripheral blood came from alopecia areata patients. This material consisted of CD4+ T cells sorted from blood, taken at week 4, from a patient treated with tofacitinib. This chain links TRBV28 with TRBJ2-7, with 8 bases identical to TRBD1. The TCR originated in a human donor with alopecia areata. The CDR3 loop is CASSTPGGVYEQYF. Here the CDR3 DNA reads TGTGCCAGCAGTACCCCAGGGGGCGTCTACGAGCAGTACTTC. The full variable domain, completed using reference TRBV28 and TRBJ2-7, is DVKVTQSSRYLVKRTGEKVFLECVQDMDHENMFWYRQDPGLGLRLIYFSYDVKMKEKGDIPEGYSVSREKKERFSLILESASTNQTSMYLCASSTPGGVYEQYFGPGTRLTVT.